A selection of T cell receptor beta chains follows, all from one sample in a study of blood T cell repertoires in COVID-19. Measured with immunoSEQ multiplex PCR; TCRdb has only the in-frame clones, and not every one. The sample consists of approximately 300,000 clones, roughly nine tenths of them appearing once. Sequenced input: PBMCs or T cells enriched from blood (not recorded which). These receptors all stem from a woman in her twenties or thirties who had recovered from COVID-19. Both conserved end residues are part of each CDR3. Each record gives: V gene, J gene, D gene, CDR3 length, clone size, CDR3 DNA, CDR3 protein. A D gene is named only where the DNA matches it firmly. Not all rows give a size; the values are once, few, many and, for expanded clones, a class.

TRBV10-3	TRBJ1-1	TRBD1	16	.	TGTGCCATCAGTGAGAACTTACAGGGGAGAAACACTGAAGCTTTCTTT	CAISENLQGRNTEAFF
TRBV9	TRBJ2-7	.	15	.	TGTGCCAGCAGCGTAGAAGGTGACACCTCCTACGAGCAGTACTTC	CASSVEGDTSYEQYF
TRBV3-1/TRBV3-2	TRBJ1-1	.	13	.	TGTGCCAGCAGCCAAGGCAGGAACACTGAAGCTTTCTTT	CASSQGRNTEAFF
TRBV15	TRBJ1-5	.	14	.	TGTGCCACCAGCAGAGATGGGGGGGGCCAGCCCCAGCATTTT	CATSRDGGGQPQHF
TRBV10-3	TRBJ1-3	TRBD1	14	.	TGTGCCAGCCGGGACAGGGTCGACGGAAACACCATATATTTT	CASRDRVDGNTIYF
TRBV27	TRBJ2-1	.	12	.	TGTGCCAGCAGTTTAGGGGCCAATGAGCAGTTCTTC	CASSLGANEQFF
TRBV6-6	TRBJ1-2	.	12	.	TGTGCCAGCAGAAAGTCGAACACCGTTGCCACCTTC	CASRKSNTVATF
TRBV2	TRBJ1-2	.	14	.	TGTGCCAGCAGTGGACATACAGGGTTCTATGGCTACACCTTC	CASSGHTGFYGYTF
TRBV24-1	TRBJ2-1	TRBD2	15	.	TGTGCCACCAGTGAAGAAGCGGGGATTTACAATGAGCAGTTCTTC	CATSEEAGIYNEQFF
TRBV28	TRBJ2-5	.	15	.	TGTGCCAGCAGTCTCCGGGGGGCACCCCAAGAGACCCAGTACTTC	CASSLRGAPQETQYF
TRBV5-5	TRBJ1-4	.	14	.	TGTGCCAGCAGCTTGGGCTACAGGGCTGAAAAACTGTTTTTT	CASSLGYRAEKLFF
TRBV6-5	TRBJ2-1	.	14	.	TGTGCCAGCAAGGGGGAGCTTGTCTACAATGAGCAGTTCTTC	CASKGELVYNEQFF
TRBV5-1	TRBJ2-7	.	14	once	TGCGCCAGCAGCTTGGGGACAACCAACTACGAGCAGTACTTC	CASSLGTTNYEQYF
TRBV12-5	TRBJ2-1	TRBD2	15	.	TGTGCTAGTGCCCCTCCGGGGCAGGGAGGGAATGAGCAGTTCTTC	CASAPPGQGGNEQFF
TRBV9	TRBJ1-3	.	15	.	TGTGCCAGCAGCGTAGGTGACAGTTCTGGAAACACCATATATTTT	CASSVGDSSGNTIYF
TRBV5-1	TRBJ1-2	TRBD1	15	.	TGCGCCAGCAGCTTGAGGCAGGGGGCGATGGATGGCTACACCTTC	CASSLRQGAMDGYTF
TRBV5-1	TRBJ2-2	TRBD1	14	.	TGCGCCAGCAGCGACAGGGAGTGGGCCGGGGAGCTGTTTTTT	CASSDREWAGELFF
TRBV9	TRBJ2-5	TRBD2	15	.	TGTGCCAGCAGCGCTGGTAGCGGGGGAGGAGAGACCCAGTACTTC	CASSAGSGGGETQYF
TRBV28	TRBJ2-5	.	13	.	TGTGCCAGCAGTTTAGGTGTAGAAGAGACCCAGTACTTC	CASSLGVEETQYF
TRBV14	TRBJ2-1	TRBD2	17	.	TGTGCCAGCAGCCAAGCCTGGGGGACTAGCGGGTACAATGAGCAGTTCTTC	CASSQAWGTSGYNEQFF